This TCR beta chain was identified during a study of control samples from healthy donors and cancer patients. CDR1 is MNHEY and CDR2 is SMNVEV in the germline V gene (reference sequence). This CDR3 has 15 amino acids. The V and J ends lost 2 bases and 2 bases respectively, with 11 bases between them. This clone was picked up one time. Profiling relied on immunoSEQ multiplex PCR, and the TCRdb table lists in-frame clones only, not all of them. The sample shows around 200,000 clones, roughly 91% of them seen only once. Sequencing used blood. This TCR was sampled from a woman aged 25 to 45 in good health. The chain uses TRBV27 and TRBJ2-3; D gene uncertain. CDR3 loop: CASSLRVLPTDTQYF. CDR3 coding DNA: TGTGCCAGCAGTTTACGTGTCCTACCCACAGATACGCAGTATTTT.